This T cell receptor (beta chain) is from a study of T cell responses to AZD1222 COVID-19 vaccine. As concerns this clone: Its antigen is currently unknown. The same CDR3 arises from other DNA sequences in this sample as well.

The assay was immunoSEQ multiplex PCR, and TCRdb's table has in-frame clones only and misses some. This table has approximately 190,000 clones, 90% to 95% appearing once. In germline, CDR1 is SQVTM, CDR2 ANQGSEA. This CDR3 contains 12 residues. Trimming took off 7 bases at V and 0 bases at J, with 9 bases between the two ends. Study-wide findings and caveats: Repertoires in all cases were sampled only once the peak T cell response had passed. Spike-specific TCR repertoires showed rising breadth and depth after two AZD1222 doses.

The source of this sequence is an adult who received the AZD1222 COVID-19 vaccine. This specimen consisted of peripheral blood, obtained 28 days after the second AZD1222 dose. The rearrangement links TRBV29-1 to TRBJ1-1, with D possibly being TRBD1 (5 bases). The CDR3 sequence is CSAGGLNTEAFF. CDR3 nucleotide sequence: TGCAGCGCGGGGGGTTTGAACACTGAAGCTTTCTTT.